Following are 9 T cell receptor beta chains from one sample sequenced in a study of T cell clonotyping in hematopoietic cell transplantation. Here immunoSEQ multiplex PCR was the method, and the copy in TCRdb shows in-frame clones only, minus some. The sample lists about 3,500 clones, around three quarters occurring once. The sequencing here drew on peripheral blood mononuclear cells, taken at the time of graft-versus-host disease after allogeneic stem cell transplant. All receptors derive from a female patient aged 45-65 years who had an allogeneic stem cell transplant from an unrelated donor, so the T cells may come from the graft donor. Some clones in this sample may be carry-over from other donors' samples.

This clone has a single count. This chain uses TRBV7-3 with TRBJ1-1; no definite D call. Germline V CDR1 and CDR2: SGHTA, FQGTGA. Between the trimmed V and J ends, which lost 5 bases and 3 bases, there was a span of 16 bases. The CDR3 spans 15 residues. CDR3 DNA: TGTGCCAGCAGCCTATCGGATGGGGTCTACACTGAAGCTTTCTTT. The encoded protein is CASSLSDGVYTEAFF.

The genes are TRBV5-1 and TRBJ1-1, with a possible D match to TRBD1 (6 bases). The germline CDR1 and CDR2 sequences are SGHRS and YFSETQ. This CDR3 comprises 14 residues. The V and J ends lost 9 bases and 2 bases respectively, with 17 bases between them. The CDR3, as DNA: TGCGCCACCTCCCTTGAGGGGGGAAACACTGAAGCTTTCTTT. Amino acids: CATSLEGGNTEAFF.

The gene calls are TRBV4-1 and TRBJ2-1; a possible D gene is TRBD1 (5 bases). There are 15 residues in the CDR3. V lost 1 base and J lost 8, with 15 bases in between. The germline gives CDR1 MGHRA, CDR2 YSYEKL. The CDR3 coding sequence is TGCGCCAGCAGCCAAGGTTTGCAGGGTAATTATGAGCAGTTCTTC. Translation: CASSQGLQGNYEQFF.

V gene TRBV2 combines with J gene TRBJ1-4; D is ambiguous. Germline CDR1 SNHLY, CDR2 FYNNEI. The CDR3 loop spans 15 amino acids. V lost 1 base, J lost 2 bases, and 8 bases lay in between. The DNA for the CDR3 is TGTGCCAGCAGTGAAGGAGGGATTACTAATGAAAAACTGTTTTTT. Encoded protein: CASSEGGITNEKLFF.

The chain combines TRBV25-1 with TRBJ2-2; D is unclear. Germline values: CDR1 MGHDK, CDR2 SYGVNS. V lost 0 bases and J 6 bases, leaving 11 bases between the germline ends. The CDR3 is 15 residues long. CDR3 residues: CASSEYPLLSGELFF. CDR3 sequence (DNA): TGTGCCAGCAGTGAATATCCCCTCCTCTCCGGGGAGCTGTTTTTT.

The chain recombines TRBV10-3 with TRBJ2-2; D is ambiguous. Germline V lookup: CDR1 ENHRY, CDR2 SYGVKD. The V end was cut by 7 bases, the J end by 8 bases, with 8 bases between. The CDR3 length is 11 residues. CDR3 nucleotide sequence: TGTGCCATCACCCGTAGTGGGGAGCTGTTTTTT. As protein: CAITRSGELFF.

The chain recombines TRBV7-2 with TRBJ2-5; D perhaps matches TRBD2 (6 bases). Trimming removed 4 bases from V and 7 bases from J, with 22 bases in between. This CDR3 has 16 amino acids. CDR1 and CDR2 from the germline V gene are SGHTA and FQGNSA. The CDR3 DNA follows: TGTGCCAGCAGCTCACTTAAAAAGAGGACGGAGGGGACCCAGTACTTC. It yields the protein CASSSLKKRTEGTQYF.

The V gene is TRBV25-1, the J gene TRBJ2-5; weak D call: TRBD1 (6 bases). The CDR3 consists of 16 residues. Trimming left V 2 bases short and J 5 bases short, with 18 bases between. Germline CDR1 reads MGHDK; CDR2 reads SYGVNS. The CDR3 loop is CASSESGGGKSETQYF. The DNA for the CDR3 is TGTGCCAGCAGTGAAAGCGGTGGGGGCAAATCTGAGACCCAGTACTTC.

The J gene is TRBJ2-7, the V gene TRBV10-3; 8 positions match TRBD1. The J segment lost 0 bases and the V segment lost 9 bases, leaving 10 bases of the junction unmatched. Germline CDR1 and CDR2: ENHRY and SYGVKD. This CDR3 contains 15 residues. The CDR3 coding sequence is TGTGCCATTTCCCCCGTAGGACAGGGCTCCTACGAGCAGTACTTC. Encoded protein: CAISPVGQGSYEQYF.